This TCR beta chain was identified during a study of shared clonotypes between healthy human individuals. The wider study: Donors consisted of two women and a few men between 18 and 49. The study, taken as a whole, reports: The study generally estimated greater richness for naive than memory subsets. It was expected that sequencing depth would affect clonotype sharing among donors.

Genomic DNA belonging to each subset was distributed in equal measure over several immunoSEQ plates. Here immunoSEQ multiplex PCR was the method, and the copy in TCRdb shows in-frame clones only, minus some. The data contain hundreds of thousands of clones, roughly 96% of them singletons. Details on this clone: No antigen is known for it.

Trimming removed 10 bases from V and 3 bases from J; junction bases left unmatched: 9. CDR1 MDHEN and CDR2 SYDVKM come from the germline V gene. The CDR3 consists of 14 residues. The naive CD8 subset, CD45RO-negative cells positively selected for CCR7, excluded terminally differentiated effector memory CD45RA+ cells. The TCR was taken from a woman aged 25-40 years in good health. Sequencing was done on a sample of naive CD8+ T cells sorted from blood. The chain employs TRBV28 and TRBJ2-1; 7 bases are shared with TRBD2. The CDR3 loop is CATNAGARYNEQFF. The CDR3 nucleotides are TGTGCCACCAACGCGGGAGCACGCTACAATGAGCAGTTCTTC.